The clone carrying this T cell receptor beta chain showed up just a few times. Its matching antigen is unknown. The sample comes from a study of beta chain features in type 1 diabetes. Study-level findings and limits: More deletions and fewer insertions at VDJ junctions were found in patients with type 1 diabetes. Shorter TCRB CDR3s, moderately but significantly so, were found in Type 1 diabetes patients in all four CD4+ subsets. Sampled from patients, naive, central memory and Treg TCRB repertoires appeared more similar than those sampled from healthy donors.

Via CD45RO/CCR7/CD25/CD127/CD95/CD27, cells of the CD4+ naive, central memory, regulatory and stem cell-like memory subsets were sorted. Investigators reverse transcribed all isolated RNA, so they sequenced expressed TCRB transcripts. Data came from immunoSEQ multiplex PCR; TCRdb stores just in-frame clones and leaves some out. The sample holds more than 550,000 clones, roughly 13% seen once. The sequence derives from a man between 18 and 35 years old with type 1 diabetes. Sequencing was done on a sample of naive CD4+ T cells from blood.

The CDR3 spells CASSLRVGELFF. CDR3 DNA: TGTGCCAGCAGTTTAAGGGTCGGGGAGCTGTTTTTT. The rearrangement uses TRBV28 and TRBJ2-2; D not certain. The CDR3 spans 12 residues. V was pared by 2 bases and J by 7 bases, with 5 bases between. CDR1 is MDHEN and CDR2 is SYDVKM in the germline V gene.